This TCR beta chain was profiled in a study of blood T cell repertoires in COVID-19. Study at large: PBMCs, B-cell-depleted T cells, or T cells provided the cDNA or gDNA that made up the material.

V lost 4 bases and J lost 4; bases outside the gene matches: 5. This CDR3 is 14 amino acids long. The germline CDR1 and CDR2 sequences are SEHNR and FQNEAQ (reference sequence). Libraries were prepared by immunoSEQ multiplex PCR; TCRdb keeps only in-frame clonotypes and omits some of them. Of approximately 31,000 clones listed, roughly 85% are singletons. The sequence was obtained from a man older than 75 with active COVID-19. Sequencing input: peripheral blood. The chain has TRBV7-9 and TRBJ1-2; TRBD1 aligns across 8 bases. The CDR3 DNA is TGTGCCAGCAGCTACGGACAGGGCGGCTATGGCTACACCTTC. Translating it yields CASSYGQGGYGYTF.